Listed below are T cell receptor beta chains from one sample, sequenced in a study of cytomegalovirus exposure and HLA in healthy donors. The table came from immunoSEQ multiplex PCR; TCRdb's copy has only in-frame clones and leaves some out. The data hold 65,000 to 95,000 clones, with around 80% observed a single time. The sequenced material came from PBMCs. The receptor source for this set is a male donor in good health and CMV-seropositive. CDR3s include the opening cysteine and the closing phenylalanine or tryptophan. Fields, in order: D gene, V gene, clone size, J gene, CDR3 DNA, CDR3 protein. D genes are given only for firm matches. Not every row has a clone size; where given, it reads once, few, many or a size class.

-	TRBV6-5	-	TRBJ2-1	TGTGCCAGCGGGGAGGTAGAGCAGTTCTTC	CASGEVEQFF
TRBD1	TRBV28	once	TRBJ1-2	TGTGCCAGCAGTTCAGTTACCGGGACAGGGGGTTCGGCGGGCTACACCTTC	CASSSVTGTGGSAGYTF
TRBD1	TRBV7-2	-	TRBJ1-2	TGTGCCAGCAGCTACGGACCGGGACAGGCTAACTATGGCTACACCTTC	CASSYGPGQANYGYTF
TRBD2	TRBV5-1	-	TRBJ2-1	TGCGCCAGTAAAGGGACTAGCGGGGTTCTGGGTGAGCAGTTCTTC	CASKGTSGVLGEQFF
TRBD2	TRBV13	few	TRBJ2-7	TGTGCCAGCAGGAAAGTTGGGACTAATTACGAGCAGTACTTC	CASRKVGTNYEQYF
TRBD2	TRBV28	-	TRBJ2-3	TGTGCCAGCAGCCGGACTAGCTGGCGTTTACGCACAGATACGCAGTATTTT	CASSRTSWRLRTDTQYF
TRBD1	TRBV5-1	once	TRBJ2-7	TGCGCCAGCAGCTTGGACGCTCAAACAGGGGGCGAGCAGTACTTC	CASSLDAQTGGEQYF
-	TRBV28	-	TRBJ2-5	TGTGCCAGCAGTCTTGTAGCGTACCGACGGGACCAGTACTTC	CASSLVAYRRDQYF
-	TRBV27	-	TRBJ1-5	TGTGCCAGCAGTTTACACGGGTTCGTCCAGCCCCAGCATTTT	CASSLHGFVQPQHF
TRBD1	TRBV10-3	-	TRBJ1-2	TGTGCCATCAGTGAGGGTGTGACAGGGGGGACCTATGGCTACACCTTC	CAISEGVTGGTYGYTF
TRBD2	TRBV27	-	TRBJ2-3	TGTGCCAGCAGTTTAGGGGAGCGGGAGGGAGGAACCCAAGCGCAGTATTTT	CASSLGEREGGTQAQYF
TRBD2	TRBV10-2	-	TRBJ2-7	TGCGCCAGCAGCCTAGCGGGAGGCTGGGACGAGCAGTACTTC	CASSLAGGWDEQYF
TRBD1	TRBV4-3	-	TRBJ1-1	TGCGCCAGCAGCCAAGAGGCGGGACAGGGGGCCACGAACACTGAAGCTTTCTTT	CASSQEAGQGATNTEAFF
TRBD1	TRBV30	-	TRBJ2-3	TGTGCCTGGAAACAGGGGTTTAGTGCAGATACGCAGTATTTT	CAWKQGFSADTQYF
-	TRBV18	few	TRBJ1-1	TGTGCCAGCTCACCAAACCAAGCGGTCATGAACACTGAAGCTTTCTTT	CASSPNQAVMNTEAFF
TRBD2	TRBV7-2	-	TRBJ2-1	TGTGCCAGCAGCTTTACTAGCGAGTTTTACAATGAGCAGTTCTTC	CASSFTSEFYNEQFF
-	TRBV4-1	-	TRBJ1-6	TGCGCCAGCAGCCAAGCGACTGGGACGCGGGGCTCCTATAATTCACCCCTCCACTTT	CASSQATGTRGSYNSPLHF
-	TRBV5-8	-	TRBJ1-1	TGTGCCAGCAGCGTGGGCTATAACACTGAAGCTTTCTTT	CASSVGYNTEAFF
-	TRBV5-6	few	TRBJ1-5	TGTGCCAGCAGCTTACAGGACAATCAGCCCCAGCATTTT	CASSLQDNQPQHF
TRBD1	TRBV4-1	-	TRBJ1-2	TGCGCCAGCAGCCAATTCCCGGGACAGGCTTATGGCTACACCTTC	CASSQFPGQAYGYTF
TRBD2	TRBV18	-	TRBJ2-1	TGTGCCAGCTCACCGGACGCCGGGGGTAGCGGGAAGTCTGAGCAGTTCTTC	CASSPDAGGSGKSEQFF
TRBD2	TRBV7-9	-	TRBJ2-7	TGTGCCAGCAGCTTGTCGGCGGGAGGAACCTACGAGCAGTACTTC	CASSLSAGGTYEQYF